These T cell receptor beta chains were read from a single sample in a study of blood T cells in healthy people across ages. A single record per CDR3 protein comes from TCRdb applying MiXCR to the 5' RACE reads. The sample has fewer than 2 million distinct CDR3 sequences, 35% to 50% seen once. Sequencing used blood. The receptors come from a human donor in good health. Both conserved end residues are part of each CDR3. Each record gives: D gene, J gene, V gene, CDR3 length, CDR3 protein. The D gene is left open where the match is weak.

- TRBJ2-1 TRBV12-3/TRBV12-4 15 CASSSKGPSYNEQFF
- TRBJ1-1 TRBV7-2 13 CASSLEGEAEAFF
TRBD2 TRBJ2-1 TRBV27 16 CASSLLLAGGPNEQFF
- TRBJ1-2 TRBV28 14 CASSFNEGYYGYTF
- TRBJ2-4 TRBV5-4 14 CASSATGEGDIQYF
- TRBJ1-1 TRBV7-9 13 CASSPTSTPEAFF
TRBD2 TRBJ2-7 TRBV7-9 13 CASSPTGGIEQYF
- TRBJ2-3 TRBV12-3/TRBV12-4 13 CASNTQGADTQYF
TRBD1 TRBJ2-3 TRBV4-3 15 CASSQYRGSTDTQYF
TRBD2 TRBJ2-3 TRBV20-1 16 CSASSSERGSTDTQYF
TRBD1 TRBJ2-7 TRBV7-9 17 CASTPGQGADMSTKQYF
- TRBJ1-4 TRBV18 15 CASSPPVRQGEKLFF
TRBD1 TRBJ1-2 TRBV29-1 13 CSVRQGEAYGYTF
TRBD1 - TRBV29-1 12 CSVGGTGVEQYF
TRBD2 TRBJ2-3 TRBV7-3 16 CASSFNPAGGTDTQYF
TRBD2 TRBJ2-1 TRBV7-2 12 CASSKNLAARFF
TRBD1 TRBJ1-5 TRBV7-2 16 CASSLATGAAYQPQHF
- TRBJ2-3 TRBV20-1 15 CSARDSREGTDTQYF
- TRBJ1-1 TRBV6-1 14 CASRVGGGDTEAFF
- TRBJ2-7 TRBV24-1 13 CATSDRETWRQYF
- TRBJ2-6 TRBV9 16 CASSVMGSSGANVLTF
- TRBJ2-1 TRBV2 15 CASSDPGDTYNEQFF
- TRBJ1-2 TRBV2 12 CASKLVGDGYTF
- TRBJ2-1 TRBV15 14 CATSRVEIYNEQFF
- TRBJ2-7 TRBV20-1 12 CSMNGAIYEQYF
- TRBJ1-1 TRBV2 12 CASRPGSTEAFF
TRBD1 TRBJ1-2 TRBV28 16 CASSSALKQGNYGYTF
- TRBJ1-1 TRBV7-3 14 CASSVGRGNTEAFF
TRBD2 TRBJ2-1 TRBV29-1 14 CSVGWGGLADEQFF
TRBD2 TRBJ2-2 TRBV9 15 CASSPPSGGYGELFF
TRBD2 TRBJ2-5 TRBV29-1 20 CSVEEGAGTSGGQSQETQYF
- TRBJ2-7 TRBV6-2/TRBV6-3 12 CAVRDNSYEQYF
TRBD1 TRBJ1-4 TRBV7-9 16 CASSSPDRGSSEKLFF
- TRBJ1-4 TRBV10-3 16 CAISDHWTAYNEKLFF
- TRBJ1-5 TRBV28 15 CASSLGLEGSPSQHF
- TRBJ2-1 TRBV10-3 12 CAISGGRNEQFF
- TRBJ2-7 TRBV5-5 15 CASSLEQALSYEQYF
TRBD1 TRBJ1-2 TRBV7-3 12 CASSIRTGETFF
- TRBJ1-2 TRBV4-3 15 CASSQAQTGHYGYTF
- TRBJ2-1 TRBV12-3/TRBV12-4 12 CASSTLEVEQFF
- TRBJ2-1 TRBV18 16 CASSPMASVTYNEQFF
TRBD2 TRBJ2-1 TRBV7-2 15 CASSLGTSRNNEQFF
- TRBJ1-2 TRBV4-1 15 CASSQTRDSRKGYTF
TRBD1 TRBJ2-1 TRBV5-1 15 CASSSDGQGYNEQFF
- TRBJ2-1 TRBV28 15 CASSFIGGGRIEQFF
TRBD1 TRBJ1-2 TRBV4-3 15 CASSQTGQGNYGYTF
- TRBJ1-4 TRBV20-1 16 CSARVPRSATNEKLFF
TRBD1 TRBJ2-7 TRBV4-1 14 CASSRGTGSYEQYF
- TRBJ2-7 TRBV20-1 12 CSAQVPSYEQYF
- - TRBV20-1 13 CSAPGEGDYEQYF
- TRBJ2-3 TRBV11-2 24 CASSLQPARNTEAFFGQGTDTQYF
- TRBJ2-7 TRBV11-1 14 CASSMTSVSYEQYF
TRBD2 TRBJ2-1 TRBV20-1 18 CSATRTSGASYYYNEQFF
- TRBJ2-3 TRBV5-1 15 CASSFTGINTDTQYF
- TRBJ2-7 TRBV5-4 14 CASSLWGSNYEQYF